What follows are 20 T cell receptor beta chains derived from one specimen sequenced in a study of human T cells and chemical hapten exposure (dated by TCRdb to 2020 to 2023). The time point label corresponds to: patch test 1, 2 weeks after DPC sensitization. The treatment or condition label, as the study defines it: therapeutic diphenylcyclopropenone sensitization with weekly scalp DPC. Libraries were constructed by RACE. Sequencing took place on a NextSeq 500. The public reads were reanalyzed by TCRdb: fastp trimming at Q25, MiXCR alignment, in-frame beta chains only. All rows with the same CDR3 protein become a single entry with the most common DNA and genes. The sample table lists 300,000 to 450,000 distinct CDR3 sequences, 4.8% of them with a count of one. The ten largest clones take up under 3% of the sample. Specimen: whole blood, collected in connection with sensitization to the hapten diphenylcyclopropenone (DPC). The receptors shown here come from a woman between 50 and 59 years old with alopecia areata. Some clones in this sample may be carry-over from other donors' samples.

This clonotype was counted between two and nine times. This chain uses TRBV12-3 or TRBV12-4 with TRBJ1-5, with D possibly matching TRBD1 (5 bases). The CDR3 covers 13 residues. Trimming took 7 bases from V and 6 from J, leaving 13 bases between them. The CDR3, as DNA: TGTGCCAGCAAAAGGAGGAGGGGTCAGCCCCAGCATTTT. Protein product: CASKRRRGQPQHF.

A remark on this clonotype: The germline gene is not matched at one end of the junction; a read error may be the cause. V is TRBV5-1 and J is TRBJ2-7, with D possibly called TRBD1 or TRBD2 (5 bases each). The CDR3 loop spans 13 amino acids. Per the germline V gene, CDR1 is SGHRS and CDR2 is YFSETQ. In DNA, the CDR3 is TGCGCCAACAGCTGGGGACCCTCCTACGAGCAGTACTTC. This codes for CANSWGPSYEQYF.

This clonotype came up many times. V and J are TRBV9 and TRBJ1-2; 9 bases are shared with TRBD1. The trim removed 3 bases at V and 1 base at J, leaving 4 bases unmatched. The germline gives CDR1 SGDLS, CDR2 YYNGEE. This CDR3 comprises 15 residues. The CDR3 reads CASSGDRVVNYGYTF. CDR3 DNA: TGTGCCAGCAGCGGGGACAGGGTCGTTAACTATGGCTACACCTTC.

This clonotype appeared a few times. The chain joins TRBV10-3 to TRBJ2-2; TRBD1 matches at 7 bases. This CDR3 is built from 14 residues. V lost 6 bases, J lost 5 bases, and 6 bases stayed unmatched. Germline lookup yields CDR1 ENHRY and CDR2 SYGVKD. The CDR3 DNA reads as TGTGCCATCAGGAGACAGGGAGAAACCGGGGAGCTGTTTTTT. Protein: CAIRRQGETGELFF.

This clonotype was detected ten times or more. The genes are TRBV29-1 and TRBJ2-1, with no clear D. Looked up from germline, CDR1 is SQVTM and CDR2 is ANQGSEA. This CDR3 contains 10 residues. V was shortened by 7 bases and J by 7 bases, with 8 bases between the two germline ends. In nucleotides, the CDR3 is TGCAGCGGGTTTTGGAATGAGCAGTTCTTC. This codes for CSGFWNEQFF.

V is TRBV5-4 and J is TRBJ2-4; weak D call: TRBD2 (6 bases). V was cut by 1 base and J by 6 bases, with 11 bases left in between. Germline V CDR1 and CDR2: SGHNT, YYREEE (reference sequence). The CDR3 consists of 14 residues. This CDR3 is CASSLRGSGNIQYF. Written as DNA, the CDR3 is TGTGCCAGCAGCTTGCGGGGGAGCGGAAACATTCAGTACTTC.

This clonotype was picked up many times. V and J are TRBV5-1 and TRBJ1-2; TRBD1 might be the D (5 bases). Per germline, CDR1 SGHRS and CDR2 YFSETQ. CDR3 size: 15 residues. The V end was cut by 4 bases, the J end by 2 bases, with 15 bases between. CDR3 DNA sequence: TGCGCCAGCAGCCCCCCCGGGGCAGTGAACTATGGCTACACCTTC. The encoded protein is CASSPPGAVNYGYTF.

This clonotype has ten or more counts. The chain couples TRBV28 to TRBJ1-1, with D unclear. V was clipped by 3 bases and J by 5 bases, with 13 bases between them. The CDR3 sequence is 14 residues long. Germline CDR1 and CDR2: MDHEN and SYDVKM. The CDR3 protein is CASSLSGPRTEAFF. The CDR3 region has the DNA TGTGCCAGCAGTTTGTCAGGCCCCCGGACTGAAGCTTTCTTT. Variable domain in full (rest from reference TRBV28 and TRBJ1-1): DVKVTQSSRYLVKRTGEKVFLECVQDMDHENMFWYRQDPGLGLRLIYFSYDVKMKEKGDIPEGYSVSREKKERFSLILESASTNQTSMYLCASSLSGPRTEAFFGQGTRLTVV.

The CDR3 bases are TGCGCCAGCAGCTTCGTGGCGACTAGCAGCACAGATACGCAGTATTTT. Amino acids: CASSFVATSSTDTQYF. The V and J genes are TRBV5-1 and TRBJ2-3; 7 nucleotides agree with TRBD2. Per the germline V gene, CDR1 is SGHRS and CDR2 is YFSETQ. V trimming: 2 bases; J trimming: 0 bases; junction bases outside the gene matches: 6. This CDR3 contains 16 residues.

Many counts were recorded for this clonotype. This chain connects TRBV7-2 to TRBJ2-7; D ambiguous. The CDR3 loop spans 14 amino acids. V was pared by 5 bases and J by 2 bases, with 13 bases between. Germline V gene lookup returns CDR1 SGHTA and CDR2 FQGNSA. The chain's CDR3 is CASSRALDTYEQYF. The DNA of the CDR3 is TGTGCCAGCAGCCGGGCCCTTGACACCTACGAGCAGTACTTC.

The V and J genes are TRBV5-6 and TRBJ1-2; 7 positions match TRBD1. Germline CDR1 SGHDT, CDR2 YYEEEE. CDR3 length equals 13 residues. The junction had 6 bases not matched to a gene; V was cut back by 3 bases and J by 7 bases. The CDR3 DNA is TGTGCCAGCAGCTCGACAGGGACTGGTGGCTACACCTTC. Amino acid sequence: CASSSTGTGGYTF.

The table lists this clonotype with many counts. V and J are TRBV6-1 and TRBJ2-3; D uncertain. This CDR3 is built from 14 residues. CDR1 MNHNS and CDR2 SASEGT come from the germline V gene. Trimming removed 2 bases from V and 2 bases from J, with 8 bases in between. CDR3 DNA sequence: TGTGCCAGCAGTGAATCCGGGTACACAGATACGCAGTATTTT. It translates to CASSESGYTDTQYF.

In its sample, this clonotype was seen many times. CDR3 loop: CASSFNEQYF. As DNA, the CDR3 is TGTGCCAGCAGTTTTAACGAGCAGTACTTC. V is TRBV28 and J is TRBJ2-7; D is unresolved. Germline V gene sequence: CDR1 MDHEN, CDR2 SYDVKM. The length of the CDR3 is 10 residues. V was pared by 3 bases and J by 5 bases, with 2 bases between. The full variable domain, rest sourced from reference TRBV28 and TRBJ2-7, is DVKVTQSSRYLVKRTGEKVFLECVQDMDHENMFWYRQDPGLGLRLIYFSYDVKMKEKGDIPEGYSVSREKKERFSLILESASTNQTSMYLCASSFNEQYFGPGTRLTVT.

This clonotype was observed a handful of times. The V gene is TRBV25-1, the J gene TRBJ2-7, with 10 bases lining up with TRBD1. Germline V gene lookup returns CDR1 MGHDK and CDR2 SYGVNS. The CDR3 loop spans 13 amino acids. With V trimmed by 8 bases and J by 6 bases, 7 bases remained unmatched. CDR3 sequence reads: CASGDRGSREQYF. The DNA of the CDR3 is TGTGCCAGCGGGGACAGGGGCAGCCGCGAGCAGTACTTC.

This clonotype was picked up many times. The CDR3 coding sequence is TGTGCCAGCAGTTTAAGGTCCCAATCCGGGGATACGCAGTATTTT. Its protein product is CASSLRSQSGDTQYF. J is TRBJ2-3 and V is TRBV12-3 or TRBV12-4, with D unclear. With 2 bases removed from V and 6 bases from J, the gap between germline ends came to 15 bases. There are 15 residues in the CDR3.

V is TRBV12-5 and J is TRBJ1-6; D unclear. Trimming removed 0 bases from V and 5 bases from J, with 14 bases in between. The CDR3 consists of 17 residues. CDR1 is LGHNT and CDR2 is FRNRAP in the germline V gene. The CDR3 reads CASGLVPGTSNNSPLHF. DNA of the CDR3: TGTGCTAGTGGTTTGGTACCCGGTACGAGTAATAATTCACCCCTCCACTTT.

This clonotype was counted ten times or more. The chain carries TRBV29-1 and TRBJ1-1; D gene unclear. Trimming shortened V by 7 bases and J by 3 bases, and 12 bases separated the two germline ends. This CDR3 spans 12 amino acids. The germline CDR1 and CDR2 sequences are SQVTM and ANQGSEA. CDR3 nucleotide sequence: TGCAGCGCTGGTGGCAGCTACACTGAAGCTTTCTTT. Translation: CSAGGSYTEAFF.

This clonotype turned up a few times. The chain recombines TRBV5-1 with TRBJ1-1; no firm D call. Germline-derived CDR1 and CDR2 are SGHRS and YFSETQ. This CDR3 region has 13 residues. Trimming took 0 bases from V and 5 from J, leaving 8 bases between them. CDR3 in DNA: TGCGCCAGCAGCTTGGGGAAAGGTACTGAAGCTTTCTTT. This gives the protein CASSLGKGTEAFF.

This chain links TRBV11-1 with TRBJ2-3; 10 nucleotides line up with TRBD1. There are 15 residues in the CDR3. Per the germline V gene, CDR1 is SGHAT and CDR2 is FQDESV (reference sequence). V shed 5 bases, J shed 0 bases, and the junction held 2 bases outside the gene matches. The CDR3, as DNA: TGTGCCAGCAGCCGGGACAGGGGAAGCACAGATACGCAGTATTTT. Its translation: CASSRDRGSTDTQYF. Complete variable domain (other parts from reference TRBV11-1 and TRBJ2-3): EAEVAQSPRYKITEKSQAVAFWCDPISGHATLYWYRQILGQGPELLVQFQDESVVDDSQLPKDRFSAERLKGVDSTLKIQPAELGDSAMYLCASSRDRGSTDTQYFGPGTRLTVL.

Many counts were recorded for this clonotype. The chain links TRBV28 to TRBJ2-7, with D perhaps matching TRBD2 (5 bases). The J call may be wrong; the DNA end is better matched by TRBJ2-1. This CDR3 has 17 residues. Germline values: CDR1 MDHEN, CDR2 SYDVKM. The CDR3 sequence: CASSSAPERFATYEQFF. The CDR3 DNA is TGTGCCAGCAGCTCCGCCCCCGAGCGGTTCGCCACCTACGAGCAGTTCTTC.